This record covers a single TCR beta chain. Generated by immunoSEQ multiplex PCR, the TCRdb table keeps only in-frame clones and is missing some. The table lists around 230,000 clones, roughly 89% of them singletons. This specimen belongs to a study of blood T cell repertoires in COVID-19. Across the whole study: The origin of the acute and convalescent COVID-19 samples was the United States, Italy and Spain.

Clinical histories supplied by participants themselves formed the basis of cohort assignment. The source is a middle-aged woman with acute COVID-19. Sequencing was carried out using PBMCs or T cells enriched from blood (not recorded which).

The CDR3 nucleotides read TGTGCCAGCAGCGTAAGACAGGGGGGGGATACGCAGTATTTT. As protein: CASSVRQGGDTQYF. The chain recombines TRBV9 with TRBJ2-3, with 9 bases lining up with TRBD1. CDR1 is SGDLS and CDR2 is YYNGEE in the germline V gene. Trimming removed 1 base from V and 6 bases from J; junction bases left unmatched: 3. The CDR3 loop spans 14 amino acids.